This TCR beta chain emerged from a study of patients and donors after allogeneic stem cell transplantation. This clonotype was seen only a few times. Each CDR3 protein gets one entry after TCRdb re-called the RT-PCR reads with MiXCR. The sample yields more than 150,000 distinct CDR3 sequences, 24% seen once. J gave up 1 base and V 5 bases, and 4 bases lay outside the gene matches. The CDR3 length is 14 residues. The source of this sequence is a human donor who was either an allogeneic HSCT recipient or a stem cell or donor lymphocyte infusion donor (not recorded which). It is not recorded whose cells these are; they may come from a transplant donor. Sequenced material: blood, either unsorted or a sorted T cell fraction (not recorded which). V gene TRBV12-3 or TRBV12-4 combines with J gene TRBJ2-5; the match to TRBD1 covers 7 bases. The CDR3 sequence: CASSETGIQETQYF. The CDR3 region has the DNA TGTGCCAGCAGTGAGACAGGGATCCAAGAGACCCAGTACTTC.